These 11 T cell receptor beta chains originate from one sample sequenced in a study of shared clonotypes between healthy human individuals. The assay was immunoSEQ multiplex PCR, and TCRdb's table has in-frame clones only and misses some. The sample shows around 600,000 clones, approximately 96% of them seen only once. As defined, naive CD8 cells were CD45RO-negative and positively selected for CCR7, with terminally differentiated effector memory CD45RA+ cells excluded. The specimen sequenced was naive CD8+ T cells sorted from blood. These receptors were collected from a woman aged 25 to 39 in good health.

V gene TRBV6-6 combines with J gene TRBJ2-7, with 7 bases aligning to TRBD2. Germline CDR1 and CDR2: MNHNY and SVGAGI (reference sequence). This CDR3 comprises 13 residues. The V segment lost 4 bases and the J segment 3 bases; nucleotides outside the gene matches: 3. This chain's CDR3 is CASSLSGGYEQYF. In nucleotides, the CDR3 is TGTGCCAGCAGTTTGTCGGGAGGCTACGAGCAGTACTTC.

The chain combines TRBV11-2 with TRBJ2-7; 12 bases match TRBD2. The V segment lost 5 bases and the J segment 2 bases; nucleotides outside the gene matches: 7. From germline, CDR1 is SGHAT and CDR2 FQNNGV. The CDR3 runs to 16 residues. CDR3 nucleotides: TGTGCCAGCAGCCTCAGCCTAGCGGGAGGGCCCTACGAGCAGTACTTC. This encodes CASSLSLAGGPYEQYF.

Comment on this clone: The sample carries other DNA sequences with the same CDR3. V is TRBV5-6 and J is TRBJ2-2; D is ambiguous. This CDR3 region has 13 residues. Germline V CDR1 and CDR2: SGHDT, YYEEEE. V was cut by 2 bases and J by 2 bases, with 4 bases left in between. The CDR3 DNA follows: TGTGCCAGCAGCTTAGGCAACACCGGGGAGCTGTTTTTT. Residues: CASSLGNTGELFF.

V usage is TRBV4-1 and J usage is TRBJ2-4; TRBD1 aligns across 9 bases. Germline CDR1 reads MGHRA; CDR2 reads YSYEKL. Trimming removed 0 bases from V and 4 bases from J; junction bases left unmatched: 1. This CDR3 spans 15 amino acids. The CDR3 nucleotides are TGCGCCAGCAGCCAAGATGGGACAGGGAAAAACATTCAGTACTTC. This encodes CASSQDGTGKNIQYF.

The CDR3 sequence is CASSIVWGDTQYF. The CDR3 region has the DNA TGTGCCAGTAGTATTGTGTGGGGGGATACGCAGTATTTT. The chain links TRBV19 to TRBJ2-3; the D call may be TRBD1 or TRBD2 (5 bases each). The V end lost 3 bases, the J end lost 6 bases, and 10 bases lay between the germline ends. The CDR3 is 13 amino acids. Per germline, CDR1 LNHDA and CDR2 SQIVND (reference sequence).

The CDR3 DNA sequence: TGTGCCAGCAACTCCGGGACAATGAGCACAGATACGCAGTATTTT. Protein product: CASNSGTMSTDTQYF. The chain carries TRBV27 and TRBJ2-3; D is perhaps TRBD1 (6 bases). Germline V CDR1 and CDR2: MNHEY, SMNVEV (reference sequence). Trimming pared 7 bases from V and 0 bases from J, leaving 14 bases between. The CDR3 extends over 15 amino acids.

The chain combines TRBV10-1 with TRBJ2-7; 12 bases map to TRBD2. The V and J ends lost 11 bases and 5 bases, in that order; junction bases with no gene match: 7. The germline CDR1 and CDR2 sequences are WNHNN and SYGVQD (reference sequence). This CDR3 is 13 amino acids long. This chain's CDR3 is CAGRLAGANEQYF. Written as DNA, the CDR3 is TGCGCCGGTAGACTAGCGGGAGCCAACGAGCAGTACTTC.

The V gene is TRBV28, the J gene TRBJ2-7; no clear D gene. V shed 3 bases and J shed 2 bases, with 5 bases lying between them. Germline-derived CDR1 and CDR2 are MDHEN and SYDVKM. The CDR3 length is 12 residues. CDR3 region: CASSFKTYEQYF. CDR3 nucleotide sequence: TGTGCCAGCAGTTTTAAAACCTACGAGCAGTACTTC.

The chain joins TRBV6-5 to TRBJ1-2; D gene unclear. Trimming removed 0 bases from V and 8 bases from J, with 7 bases in between. Germline V gene data show CDR1 as MNHEY and CDR2 as SVGAGI. CDR3 size: 12 residues. This CDR3 reads CASSYSSMGYTF. The CDR3 region has the DNA TGTGCCAGCAGTTACTCGAGTATGGGCTACACCTTC.

The chain links TRBV7-8 to TRBJ2-5, with 13 bases lining up with TRBD2. The J call may not be correct, given that the DNA end is closer to TRBJ2-7. The CDR3 is 15 amino acids. CDR1 and CDR2 from the germline V gene are SGHVS and FQNEAQ. DNA for the CDR3: TGTGCCAGCAGCTATAGACTAGCGGGAGGTTACGAGCAGTACTTC. Its translation: CASSYRLAGGYEQYF.

The genes are TRBV5-8 and TRBJ2-2, with D unclear. Germline V gene data show CDR1 as SGHTS and CDR2 as YDEGEE. This CDR3 spans 12 amino acids. Trimming removed 2 bases at V and 6 bases at J, with 5 bases between. The CDR3 DNA reads TGTGCCAGCAGCTTCACAGCCGGGGAGCTGTTTTTT. As protein: CASSFTAGELFF. The whole variable domain, filled in from reference TRBV5-8 and TRBJ2-2, reads EAGVTQSPTHLIKTRGQQATLRCSPISGHTSVYWYQQALGLGLQFLLWYDEGEERNRGNFPPRFSGRQFPNYSSELNVNALELEDSALYLCASSFTAGELFFGEGSRLTVL.